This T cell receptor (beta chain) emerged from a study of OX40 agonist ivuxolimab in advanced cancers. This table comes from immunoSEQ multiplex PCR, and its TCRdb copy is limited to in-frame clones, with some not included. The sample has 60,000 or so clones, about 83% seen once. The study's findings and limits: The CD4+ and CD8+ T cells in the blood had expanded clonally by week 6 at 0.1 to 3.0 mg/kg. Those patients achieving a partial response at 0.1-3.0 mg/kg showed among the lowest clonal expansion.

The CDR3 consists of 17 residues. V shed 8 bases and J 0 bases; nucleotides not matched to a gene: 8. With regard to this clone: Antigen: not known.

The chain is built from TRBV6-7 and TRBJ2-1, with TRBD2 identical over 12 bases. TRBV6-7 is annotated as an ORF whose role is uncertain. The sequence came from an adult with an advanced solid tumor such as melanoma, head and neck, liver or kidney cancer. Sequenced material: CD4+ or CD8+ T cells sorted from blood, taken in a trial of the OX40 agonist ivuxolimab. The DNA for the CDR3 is TGTGCCAGCGCCGGGACTAGCGGGCAGTCCTCCTACAATGAGCAGTTCTTC. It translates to CASAGTSGQSSYNEQFF.